This T cell receptor beta chain comes out of a study of blood T cell repertoires in COVID-19. Across the whole study: The origin of the acute and convalescent COVID-19 samples was the United States, Italy and Spain. The cDNA or gDNA used as material had been derived from T cells, B-cell-depleted T cells, or PBMCs.

Under the authors' procedure: Nucleated cell counts were estimated from reference gene primer amplification. Produced via immunoSEQ multiplex PCR; TCRdb's table is partial and in-frame only. V, J and clone size were drawn from that table, and D and trimming were deduced from the DNA. Of hundreds of thousands of clones detected, around 85% appear once; the ten largest clones hold roughly 2.1%. J lost 8 bases, V lost 1 base, and 11 bases had no gene match. This CDR3 has 16 residues. Germline CDR1 reads LNHDA; CDR2 reads SQIVND (reference sequence). The TCR was taken from a young woman who had recovered from COVID-19. The chain is built from TRBV19 and TRBJ2-1, with 7 bases identical to TRBD2. The specimen sequenced was peripheral blood. CDR3 nucleotide sequence: TGTGCCAGTAGTATAGTAAGCGGGGTCCCCAAGGATGAGCAGTTCTTC. Translation: CASSIVSGVPKDEQFF.